This entry lists 23 T cell receptor beta chains sequenced from one sample in a study of T cells in Graves' hyperthyroidism and ophthalmopathy. RNA transcripts gave rise to amplified TCR beta CDR3 regions. Primed by the HTBI set, a first-round RT-PCR was run on the TCR CDR3. TCRdb re-derived calls from the multiplex PCR reads in MiXCR, one entry per CDR3 protein. The sample holds fewer than 750,000 distinct CDR3 sequences, about 15% seen once. The source material was blood. The receptors derive from a woman aged 50 to 60 with Graves' ophthalmopathy.

The chain uses TRBV7-2 and TRBJ1-2, with unresolved D. V lost 0 bases, J lost 0 bases, and 5 bases lay in between. CDR1 and CDR2 from the germline V gene are SGHTA and FQGNSA. The CDR3 extends over 14 amino acids. In nucleotides, the CDR3 is TGTGCCAGCAGCTTAGCAGAGCCTAACTATGGCTACACCTTC. As protein: CASSLAEPNYGYTF.

This clonotype was counted a few times. The V gene is TRBV6-2 or TRBV6-3, the J gene TRBJ2-3; 12 nucleotides agree with TRBD2. Per the germline V gene, CDR1 is MNHEY and CDR2 is SVGEGT. There are 14 residues in the CDR3. The V segment lost 7 bases and the J segment 5 bases; nucleotides outside the gene matches: 4. The CDR3 DNA follows: TGTGCCAGCACCCCGGGACTAGCGGGAGATACGCAGTATTTT. Translating it yields CASTPGLAGDTQYF.

This clonotype was detected once. One end of the junction does not line up with germline, which may come from a read error. The chain combines TRBV9 with TRBJ2-2; D uncertain. Germline assignment: CDR1 SGDLS and CDR2 YYNGEE. The CDR3 runs to 14 residues. CDR3 region: CASGVTEPTGELFF. CDR3 bases: TGTGCCAGCGGCGTAACCGAACCCACCGGGGAGCTGTTTTTT.

This clonotype was found many times. The V and J genes are TRBV12-3 or TRBV12-4 and TRBJ2-4, with D hard to call. This CDR3 spans 16 amino acids. Trimming removed 4 bases from V and 3 bases from J, with 16 bases in between. The CDR3 nucleotides are TGTGCCAGCAGTTCGTGGACCAGGACGGACAAAAACATTCAGTACTTC. Translation: CASSSWTRTDKNIQYF.

This clonotype was counted at least ten times. The chain couples TRBV12-3 or TRBV12-4 to TRBJ2-7; D call uncertain. V lost 0 bases and J 3 bases, leaving 9 bases between the germline ends. The CDR3 extends over 14 amino acids. DNA of the CDR3: TGTGCCAGCAGTTTAGCTAAGACCGGCTACGAGCAGTACTTC. It specifies CASSLAKTGYEQYF.

This clonotype has a count of ten or more. This rearrangement joins TRBV28 to TRBJ2-4, with D tentatively TRBD1 (5 bases). The ends were cut back, 5 bases at V and 1 base at J, with 15 bases in the middle. The CDR3 covers 16 residues. In germline, CDR1 is MDHEN, CDR2 SYDVKM. CDR3 protein: CASSRPGRAAKNIQYF. CDR3 coding DNA: TGTGCCAGCAGTCGCCCCGGCAGGGCCGCCAAAAACATTCAGTACTTC. Full variable domain (remainder filled in from reference TRBV28 and TRBJ2-4): DVKVTQSSRYLVKRTGEKVFLECVQDMDHENMFWYRQDPGLGLRLIYFSYDVKMKEKGDIPEGYSVSREKKERFSLILESASTNQTSMYLCASSRPGRAAKNIQYFGAGTRLSVL.

In this sample, this clonotype turned up many times. The genes are TRBV28 and TRBJ2-2, with D possibly matching TRBD2 (6 bases). This CDR3 has 18 residues. Per germline, CDR1 MDHEN and CDR2 SYDVKM. V was cut by 6 bases and J by 3 bases, with 23 bases left in between. The CDR3 is CASSEIAAGGRYTGELFF. CDR3 DNA: TGTGCCAGCAGCGAAATAGCGGCAGGAGGGCGATACACCGGGGAGCTGTTTTTT.

V and J are TRBV7-3 and TRBJ2-2; 8 positions agree with TRBD2. Germline CDR1 reads SGHTA; CDR2 reads FQGTGA. J was trimmed by 4 bases and V by 3 bases; bases with no gene match: 7. The CDR3 sequence is 16 residues long. CDR3 residues: CASSLYAGGPTGELFF. The CDR3 DNA is TGTGCCAGCAGCTTGTATGCGGGAGGTCCCACCGGGGAGCTGTTTTTT.

In this sample, this clonotype turned up a few times. Here the CDR3 reads CASKQGRELFF. The CDR3 nucleotides read TGTGCCAGCAAGCAGGGTCGGGAGCTGTTTTTT. J is TRBJ2-2 and V is TRBV25-1, with a weak D call TRBD1 (5 bases). CDR3 length equals 11 residues. Per germline, CDR1 MGHDK and CDR2 SYGVNS. V lost 7 bases to trimming and J lost 9 bases, with 9 bases between them.

This clonotype was picked up a small number of times. The V and J genes are TRBV27 and TRBJ2-3; 13 bases map to TRBD2. V trimming: 2 bases; J trimming: 5 bases; junction bases outside the gene matches: 7. The CDR3 extends over 17 amino acids. Germline V gene lookup returns CDR1 MNHEY and CDR2 SMNVEV (reference sequence). CDR3 sequence (DNA): TGTGCCAGCAGTTTACGTTTCGGACTAGCGGGAGAAGATACGCAGTATTTT. Translation: CASSLRFGLAGEDTQYF.

This clonotype was found many times. This chain uses TRBV2 with TRBJ1-1, with D hard to call. The CDR3 spans 15 residues. The ends were cut back, 6 bases at V and 0 bases at J, with 14 bases in the middle. Germline CDR1 and CDR2: SNHLY and FYNNEI. Written as DNA, the CDR3 is TGTGCCAGCAGCTCCTATGGGGTCATGAACACTGAAGCTTTCTTT. Its translation is CASSSYGVMNTEAFF.

This clonotype was counted once. This rearrangement joins TRBV3-1 to TRBJ2-3; the D gene is possibly TRBD2 (6 bases). Germline loops: CDR1 LGHDT, CDR2 YNNKEL (reference sequence). With 0 bases removed from V and 3 bases from J, the gap between germline ends came to 16 bases. The length of the CDR3 is 17 residues. CDR3 amino acids: CASSQDLSAGLTDTQYF. The DNA of the CDR3 is TGTGCCAGCAGCCAAGATTTATCGGCGGGATTGACAGATACGCAGTATTTT.

Remarks on this clonotype: A clone one base away is much larger, so this may be a read error. The V and J genes are TRBV28 and TRBJ2-2; tentative D call: TRBD2 (6 bases). The CDR3 loop spans 15 amino acids. CDR1 and CDR2 from the germline V gene are MDHEN and SYDVKM. The CDR3 sequence: CASSSTGVYTGEPFF. Here the CDR3 DNA reads TGTGCCAGCAGTTCAACGGGAGTATACACCGGGGAGCCGTTTTTT.

This clonotype was observed at least ten times. The gene calls are TRBV12-3 or TRBV12-4 and TRBJ2-7; TRBD2 agrees at 14 bases. The CDR3 totals 22 residues. With 4 bases clipped from V and 1 base from J, the junction kept 21 bases outside the gene matches. The CDR3 region has the DNA TGTGCCAGCAGTTCCAGCTCCGGGGGACTAGCGGGAGAAAGCGGCCGGTCCTACGAGCAGTACTTC. It translates to CASSSSSGGLAGESGRSYEQYF.

In the case of this clonotype: A read error may produce the germline difference seen at one junction end. This sequence joins TRBV2 and TRBJ1-1; D is perhaps TRBD1 (5 bases). The CDR3 totals 14 residues. Germline CDR1 and CDR2: SNHLY and FYNNEI. CDR3 coding DNA: TGTGCCAGAAGCGACACAAACAGGAACACTGAGGCTTTCTTT. This translates into CARSDTNRNTEAFF.

CDR3 DNA: TGCAGTGCTAGAGACGCCGGGACCTACAACACCGGGGAGCTGTTTTTT. Encoded protein: CSARDAGTYNTGELFF. The chain carries TRBV20-1 and TRBJ2-2, with D perhaps matching TRBD1 or TRBD2 (5 bases each). The CDR3 runs to 16 residues. The germline gives CDR1 DFQATT, CDR2 SNEGSKA (reference sequence). Trimming removed 0 bases from V and 2 bases from J, with 13 bases in between.

At least ten counts were recorded for this clonotype. V usage is TRBV5-5 and J usage is TRBJ2-7, with 7 bases identical to TRBD2. The CDR3 contains 15 residues. Trimming at V came to 4 bases and at J to 1 base, leaving 8 bases not matched to a gene. Germline V gives CDR1 SGHKS, CDR2 YYEKEE (reference sequence). The CDR3, as DNA: TGTGCCAGCAGCCGCCGGACGGGACTATCCTACGAGCAGTACTTC. Amino acids: CASSRRTGLSYEQYF.

Many counts were recorded for this clonotype. A single base separates this from a much larger clone, so it may be a read error. CDR3 loop: CASSLGGIHNEQFF. The DNA for the CDR3 is TGTGCCAGCAGCTTAGGGGGGATCCACAATGAGCAGTTCTTC. The chain has TRBV7-2 and TRBJ2-1; D is tentatively TRBD1 or TRBD2 (5 bases each). CDR1 is SGHTA and CDR2 is FQGNSA in the germline V gene. The CDR3 covers 14 residues. Trimming removed 1 base at V and 5 bases at J, with 9 bases between.

The chain carries TRBV20-1 and TRBJ1-3, with D maybe TRBD1 (6 bases). V dropped 3 bases and J dropped 4 bases, with 7 bases sitting between them. The CDR3 extends over 12 amino acids. Germline V lookup: CDR1 DFQATT, CDR2 SNEGSKA (reference sequence). The CDR3 here is CSARGAGNTIYF. CDR3 nucleotides: TGCAGTGCTAGGGGGGCAGGAAACACCATATATTTT.

This clonotype was seen many times. This rearrangement joins TRBV28 to TRBJ1-5; maybe TRBD1 (5 bases). Germline V gene sequence: CDR1 MDHEN, CDR2 SYDVKM. The CDR3 is 16 residues long. V gave up 3 bases and J gave up 5 bases, with 17 bases separating them. CDR3 sequence reads: CASSFLGRGTDQPQHF. The CDR3 DNA sequence: TGTGCCAGCAGTTTTTTAGGGCGGGGGACTGATCAGCCCCAGCATTTT. The whole variable domain, filled in from reference TRBV28 and TRBJ1-5, reads DVKVTQSSRYLVKRTGEKVFLECVQDMDHENMFWYRQDPGLGLRLIYFSYDVKMKEKGDIPEGYSVSREKKERFSLILESASTNQTSMYLCASSFLGRGTDQPQHFGDGTRLSIL.

This clonotype was seen ten or more times. This sequence joins TRBV5-1 and TRBJ1-5; D unresolved. Per germline, CDR1 SGHRS and CDR2 YFSETQ. The length of the CDR3 is 14 residues. Trimming left V 4 bases short and J 4 bases short, with 12 bases between. The DNA for the CDR3 is TGCGCCAGCAGCACGGGTCAGCCGAATCAGCCCCAGCATTTT. It encodes CASSTGQPNQPQHF.

This clonotype has ten or more counts. V is TRBV5-1 and J is TRBJ2-7; D may correspond to TRBD1 or TRBD2 (6 bases each). This CDR3 is built from 14 residues. V shed 4 bases and J shed 0 bases, with 11 bases lying between them. The V gene's germline CDR1 is SGHRS and CDR2 YFSETQ. Here the CDR3 reads CASSPGDNSYEQYF. In DNA form, the CDR3 reads TGCGCCAGCAGCCCGGGGGACAACTCCTACGAGCAGTACTTC.

This clonotype was picked up a small number of times. The chain combines TRBV20-1 with TRBJ2-5, with a tentative D call TRBD2 (6 bases). This CDR3 is 16 amino acids long. Germline V gene lookup returns CDR1 DFQATT and CDR2 SNEGSKA (reference sequence). The V and J ends lost 4 bases and 6 bases respectively, with 24 bases between them. The CDR3 reads CSAMTLNGDSIQTQYF. As DNA, the CDR3 is TGCAGTGCTATGACCCTAAACGGGGACTCAATCCAGACCCAGTACTTC.